This T cell receptor beta chain was captured by sequencing in a study of blood T cells in healthy people across ages. Study-level results: The authors considered diversity estimates from one million T cells to be underestimates.

Drawing of peripheral blood yielded about 9.8 milliliters from each donor. The use of a sample-barcoded 5' primer and a J-beta primer mix characterized a second PCR of about 7 to 12 cycles. TCRdb itself ran the 5' RACE reads through MiXCR, one entry per CDR3 protein. The table includes some 1,500,000 distinct CDR3 sequences, roughly two fifths detected once. In this sample, this clonotype turned up a few times. The antigen is unknown. This CDR3 contains 13 residues. V gave up 4 bases and J gave up 4 bases, with 10 bases separating them. The germline V gene encodes CDR1 MGHRA and CDR2 YSYEKL. This chain uses TRBV4-1 with TRBJ1-1, with no clear D. The sequenced sample was blood. This clonotype was sampled from a woman aged 18-29 years in good health. CDR3 sequence (DNA): TGCGCCAGCAGCCCCAACGGGGTCACTGAAGCTTTCTTT. Translated: CASSPNGVTEAFF.